These 28 T cell receptor beta chains were sequenced from one sample in a study of blood T cell repertoires in COVID-19. Repertoires were generated with immunoSEQ multiplex PCR, while TCRdb's copy carries only in-frame clones and drops some. The sample contains roughly 52,000 clones, roughly 88% of which appear only once. The sequencing sample was made of peripheral blood. Receptor source: a woman older than 75 with acute or convalescent COVID-19.

The V gene is TRBV25-1, the J gene TRBJ2-1, with 9 bases lining up with TRBD2. Germline CDR1 is MGHDK and CDR2 is SYGVNS. V lost 6 bases, J lost 3 bases, and 15 bases stayed unmatched. This CDR3 has 18 amino acids. This chain's CDR3 is CASRRSGGAGGSYNEQFF. The CDR3 DNA reads as TGTGCCAGCAGACGTTCAGGCGGAGCGGGAGGCAGCTACAATGAGCAGTTCTTC.

V and J are TRBV28 and TRBJ2-2; 8 bases map to TRBD1. The CDR3 spans 16 residues. The V gene end was trimmed by 6 bases and the J gene end by 5 bases; junction bases not matched to a gene: 11. In germline, CDR1 is MDHEN, CDR2 SYDVKM. CDR3 nucleotide sequence: TGTGCCAGCAGCCCAATAGGACAGGGTGAGACCGGGGAGCTGTTTTTT. Amino acids: CASSPIGQGETGELFF. The whole variable domain, filled in from reference TRBV28 and TRBJ2-2, reads DVKVTQSSRYLVKRTGEKVFLECVQDMDHENMFWYRQDPGLGLRLIYFSYDVKMKEKGDIPEGYSVSREKKERFSLILESASTNQTSMYLCASSPIGQGETGELFFGEGSRLTVL.

The chain is built from TRBV5-6 and TRBJ1-5; D perhaps matches TRBD1 (6 bases). This CDR3 contains 15 residues. Trimming removed 1 base from V and 4 bases from J, with 12 bases in between. Germline CDR1 and CDR2: SGHDT and YYEEEE. CDR3 DNA sequence: TGTGCCAGCAGCTTGACAGGGTTGGGGAATCAGCCCCAGCATTTT. This codes for CASSLTGLGNQPQHF.

The CDR3 reads CASSLVPGQETQYF. The CDR3 DNA follows: TGTGCCAGCAGCTTAGTTCCGGGACAAGAGACCCAGTACTTC. This rearrangement joins TRBV11-1 to TRBJ2-5; possible D gene TRBD2, 5 bases. Germline values: CDR1 SGHAT, CDR2 FQDESV (reference sequence). This CDR3 has 14 residues. Trimming stripped 1 base from V and 2 bases from J, with 8 bases between. Full variable domain (outside the CDR3, taken from reference TRBV11-1 and TRBJ2-5): EAEVAQSPRYKITEKSQAVAFWCDPISGHATLYWYRQILGQGPELLVQFQDESVVDDSQLPKDRFSAERLKGVDSTLKIQPAELGDSAMYLCASSLVPGQETQYFGPGTRLLVL.

The chain joins TRBV19 to TRBJ1-1, with 7 bases identical to TRBD1. This CDR3 is 15 amino acids long. CDR1 is LNHDA and CDR2 is SQIVND in the germline V gene (reference sequence). Trimming took 4 bases from V and 4 from J; bases not matched to a gene: 9. CDR3 loop: CASSNTGVPGTEAFF. The CDR3 DNA reads TGTGCCAGTAGTAATACAGGGGTTCCGGGCACTGAAGCTTTCTTT.

The chain carries TRBV5-1 and TRBJ2-3, with D perhaps TRBD2 (6 bases). CDR1 is SGHRS, CDR2 YFSETQ, per germline. Trimming stripped 0 bases from V and 0 bases from J, with 11 bases between. The length of the CDR3 is 16 residues. The CDR3 DNA is TGCGCCAGCAGCTTGGAGGCGGGGATGAGCACAGATACGCAGTATTTT. Translating gives CASSLEAGMSTDTQYF.

The V gene is TRBV5-1, the J gene TRBJ2-1; the match to TRBD1 covers 10 bases. The CDR3 runs to 16 residues. J was trimmed by 4 bases and V by 1 base; bases with no gene match: 5. Germline V gene data show CDR1 as SGHRS and CDR2 as YFSETQ. Here the CDR3 DNA reads TGCGCCAGCAGCTTGACGGGACAGGGGACTTACAATGAGCAGTTCTTC. As protein: CASSLTGQGTYNEQFF.

The V gene is TRBV21-1, the J gene TRBJ2-5; the table gives TRBD1 as D, unverified against the DNA. TRBV21-1 is marked as a pseudogene. The CDR3 extends over 16 amino acids. DNA for the CDR3: TGTGCCAGCAGCGGACAAGCTAGGACAGAACAAGAGACCCAGTACTTC. Encoded protein: CASSGQARTEQETQYF.

The chain carries TRBV3-1 (or the pseudogene TRBV3-2) and TRBJ2-4; D perhaps matches TRBD2 (6 bases). This CDR3 has 14 residues. With 1 base removed from V and 9 bases from J, the gap between germline ends came to 13 bases. Germline V gene data show CDR1 as LGHDT and CDR2 as YNNKEL (reference sequence). In DNA, the CDR3 is TGTGCCAGCAGCCAAGGACCGACAGCGGGCATTCAGTACTTC. The encoded protein is CASSQGPTAGIQYF.

The CDR3 reads CASSLRGYEQYV. The CDR3 DNA is TGTGCCAGCTCACTACGCGGCTACGAGCAGTACGTC. The V call is TRBV18, the J call TRBJ2-7; D gene uncertain. Looked up from germline, CDR1 is KGHSH and CDR2 is LQKENI. This CDR3 contains 12 residues. V was pared by 4 bases and J by 3 bases, with 7 bases between.

This clone occurred a few times. V usage is TRBV4-2 and J usage is TRBJ2-3, with TRBD2 identical over 7 bases. CDR1 and CDR2 (germline): LGHNA, YNFKEQ. This CDR3 comprises 13 residues. The trim removed 0 bases at V and 9 bases at J, leaving 3 bases unmatched. This chain's CDR3 is CASSQDKRGTQYF. CDR3 bases: TGTGCCAGCAGCCAAGATAAGCGGGGCACGCAGTATTTT.

This chain connects TRBV30 to TRBJ2-1; TRBD1 aligns across 11 bases. CDR1 GTSNPN and CDR2 SVGIG come from the germline V gene (reference sequence). V gave up 4 bases and J gave up 2 bases; unmatched junction bases: 7. There are 16 residues in the CDR3. CDR3 DNA: TGTGCCTGGATATACGGGACAGGGGGGGCCTACAATGAGCAGTTCTTC. This encodes CAWIYGTGGAYNEQFF.

This clone was recorded only once. Other nucleotide sequences from this sample produce the same CDR3. This sequence joins TRBV4-2 and TRBJ1-1, with D possibly being TRBD1 (5 bases). Germline V CDR1 and CDR2: LGHNA, YNFKEQ. V was trimmed by 0 bases and J by 1 base, leaving 9 bases between them. The CDR3 sequence is 15 residues long. The CDR3 nucleotides read TGTGCCAGCAGCCAAGAGGGTGGGGCGAACACTGAAGCTTTCTTT. Amino acids: CASSQEGGANTEAFF.

V and J are TRBV12-3 or TRBV12-4 and TRBJ2-5; no clear D. This CDR3 spans 13 amino acids. Trimming took 2 bases from V and 2 from J, leaving 6 bases between them. The CDR3 bases are TGTGCCAGCAGTTTATCCCGGCAAGAGACCCAGTACTTC. Residues: CASSLSRQETQYF.

The chain joins TRBV12-5 to TRBJ2-1, with 7 bases lining up with TRBD2. Germline V gene data show CDR1 as LGHNT and CDR2 as FRNRAP. J gave up 6 bases and V 8 bases, and 10 bases lay outside the gene matches. This CDR3 spans 14 amino acids. CDR3 sequence: CASLNAGETNEQFF. CDR3 in DNA: TGTGCTAGTCTGAACGCGGGAGAAACCAATGAGCAGTTCTTC.

The chain carries TRBV2 and TRBJ1-3; D is ambiguous. The CDR3 covers 15 residues. V was trimmed by 2 bases and J by 1 base, leaving 9 bases between them. The germline V gene has CDR1 SNHLY and CDR2 FYNNEI. CDR3 sequence: CASSEYSFSGNTIYF. In DNA form, the CDR3 reads TGTGCCAGCAGTGAATATAGTTTTTCTGGAAACACCATATATTTT.

The J gene is TRBJ1-2, the V gene TRBV2; no reliable D call. V was pared by 2 bases and J by 0 bases, with 10 bases between. The CDR3 runs 15 residues. Germline CDR1 SNHLY, CDR2 FYNNEI. The CDR3 region is CASSERGIANYGYTF. CDR3 DNA sequence: TGTGCCAGCAGTGAACGAGGGATCGCTAACTATGGCTACACCTTC.

This chain connects TRBV5-4 to TRBJ1-2; no clear D. The CDR3 length is 16 residues. The germline V gene has CDR1 SGHNT and CDR2 YYREEE (reference sequence). V dropped 0 bases and J dropped 3 bases, with 15 bases sitting between them. The CDR3 loop reads CASSLDVGVAHYGYTF. The CDR3 bases are TGTGCCAGCAGCTTGGACGTCGGGGTTGCTCACTATGGCTACACCTTC. Supplemented by reference TRBV5-4 and TRBJ1-2, the full variable domain reads ETGVTQSPTHLIKTRGQQVTLRCSSQSGHNTVSWYQQALGQGPQFIFQYYREEENGRGNFPPRFSGLQFPNYSSELNVNALELDDSALYLCASSLDVGVAHYGYTFGSGTRLTVV.

The chain combines TRBV27 with TRBJ2-1, with 13 positions matching TRBD2. The CDR3 length is 15 residues. The V and J ends lost 5 bases and 7 bases, in that order; junction bases with no gene match: 5. CDR1 is MNHEY, CDR2 SMNVEV, per germline (reference sequence). The DNA for the CDR3 is TGTGCCAGCAGTCCTGGACTAGCGGGGGAAAATGAGCAGTTCTTC. Protein: CASSPGLAGENEQFF.

The chain joins TRBV7-2 to TRBJ1-2; D unclear. CDR3 length equals 14 residues. The germline gives CDR1 SGHTA, CDR2 FQGNSA. The V end lost 5 bases, the J end lost 6 bases, and 16 bases lay between the germline ends. CDR3 amino acids: CASSPAGPRNGYTF. The DNA of the CDR3 is TGTGCCAGCAGCCCGGCGGGTCCGCGGAATGGCTACACCTTC.

The table lists this clone with a few counts. The V gene is TRBV5-4, the J gene TRBJ2-3, with D unresolved. Trimming pared 3 bases from V and 8 bases from J, leaving 16 bases between. Germline V gene lookup returns CDR1 SGHNT and CDR2 YYREEE (reference sequence). This CDR3 is built from 14 residues. Written as DNA, the CDR3 is TGTGCCAGCAGCTCCGGTCCGCCGCTAAGTACGCAGTATTTT. This translates into CASSSGPPLSTQYF.

The chain carries TRBV5-5 and TRBJ1-2; weak D call: TRBD1 (5 bases). The CDR3 has 15 amino acids. The ends were cut back, 1 base at V and 3 bases at J, with 13 bases in the middle. Germline lookup yields CDR1 SGHKS and CDR2 YYEKEE (reference sequence). The CDR3 DNA reads TGTGCCAGCAGCTTGCCTTTTTCGGGGGACTATGGCTACACCTTC. Amino acids: CASSLPFSGDYGYTF.

V is TRBV6-2 or TRBV6-3 and J is TRBJ2-7; D gene unclear. The ends were cut back, 4 bases at V and 0 bases at J, with 7 bases in the middle. In germline, CDR1 is MNHEY, CDR2 SVGEGT. The CDR3 length is 13 residues. The CDR3 spells CASSLGSSYEQYV. Here the CDR3 DNA reads TGTGCCAGCAGTTTGGGCTCCTCCTACGAGCAGTACGTC.

This clone was observed a handful of times. The V and J genes are TRBV27 and TRBJ1-1; the match to TRBD1 covers 8 bases. This CDR3 has 14 amino acids. From germline, CDR1 is MNHEY and CDR2 SMNVEV (reference sequence). The V segment lost 7 bases and the J segment 6 bases; nucleotides outside the gene matches: 10. CDR3 residues: CASTSDRVGAEAFF. The DNA for the CDR3 is TGTGCCAGCACCTCGGACAGGGTGGGAGCTGAAGCTTTCTTT.

The chain recombines TRBV18 with TRBJ2-1; 11 bases fit TRBD1. The CDR3 loop spans 14 amino acids. The germline CDR1 and CDR2 sequences are KGHSH and LQKENI. The J segment lost 9 bases and the V segment lost 3 bases, leaving 4 bases of the junction unmatched. The CDR3 here is CASSPRTGGSEQFF. In DNA, the CDR3 is TGTGCCAGCTCACCCCGGACAGGGGGCAGTGAGCAGTTCTTC.

Here the CDR3 reads CASRETALNSPLHF. The CDR3 DNA sequence: TGTGCCAGCAGGGAGACGGCGCTAAATTCACCCCTCCACTTT. The gene calls are TRBV6-5 and TRBJ1-6, with unresolved D. The germline V gene encodes CDR1 MNHEY and CDR2 SVGAGI. V lost 6 bases and J 7 bases, leaving 13 bases between the germline ends. The CDR3 length is 14 residues.

The chain recombines TRBV12-3 or TRBV12-4 with TRBJ1-1; a possible D gene is TRBD1 (6 bases). V was trimmed by 4 bases and J by 7 bases, leaving 13 bases between them. The CDR3 is 13 amino acids. The CDR3: CASSSGHPFEAFF. The CDR3 nucleotides are TGTGCCAGCAGTTCGGGACACCCGTTTGAAGCTTTCTTT.

This chain connects TRBV18 to TRBJ2-6; TRBD1 aligns across 10 bases. Germline CDR1 KGHSH, CDR2 LQKENI. The CDR3 runs 19 residues. J was trimmed by 1 base and V by 2 bases; bases with no gene match: 8. CDR3 in DNA: TGTGCCAGCTCACCAAGGACAGGGGGGATTGGATCTGGGGCCAACGTCCTGACTTTC. Translation gives CASSPRTGGIGSGANVLTF.